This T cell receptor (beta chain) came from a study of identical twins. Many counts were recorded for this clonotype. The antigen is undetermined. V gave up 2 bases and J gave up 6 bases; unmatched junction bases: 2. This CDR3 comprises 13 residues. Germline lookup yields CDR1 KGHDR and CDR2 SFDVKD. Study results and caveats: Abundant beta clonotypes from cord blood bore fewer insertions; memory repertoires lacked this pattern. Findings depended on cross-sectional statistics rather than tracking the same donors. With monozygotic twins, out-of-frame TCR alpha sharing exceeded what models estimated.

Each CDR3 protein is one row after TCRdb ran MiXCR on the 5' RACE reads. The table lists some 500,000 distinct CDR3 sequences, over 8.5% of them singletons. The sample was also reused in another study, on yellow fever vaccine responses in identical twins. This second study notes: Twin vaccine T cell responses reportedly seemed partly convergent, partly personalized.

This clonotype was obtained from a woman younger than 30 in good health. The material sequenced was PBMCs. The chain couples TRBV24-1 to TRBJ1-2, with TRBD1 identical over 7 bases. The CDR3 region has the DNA TGTGCCACCAGTGATTACAGGGGAGATGGCTACACCTTC. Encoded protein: CATSDYRGDGYTF.